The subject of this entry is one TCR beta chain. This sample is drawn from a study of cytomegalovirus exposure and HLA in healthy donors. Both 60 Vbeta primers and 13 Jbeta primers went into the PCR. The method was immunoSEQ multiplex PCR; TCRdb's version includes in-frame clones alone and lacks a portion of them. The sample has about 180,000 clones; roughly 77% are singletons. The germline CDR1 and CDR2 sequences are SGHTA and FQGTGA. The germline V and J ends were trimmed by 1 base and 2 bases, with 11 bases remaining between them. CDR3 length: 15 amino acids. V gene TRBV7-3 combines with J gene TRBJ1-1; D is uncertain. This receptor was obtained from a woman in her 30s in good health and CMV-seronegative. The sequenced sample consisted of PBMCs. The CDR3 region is CASSLNPSRNTEAFF. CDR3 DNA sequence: TGTGCCAGCAGCTTAAATCCCTCCAGAAACACTGAAGCTTTCTTT.